The sample holds a few counts of the clone carrying this T cell receptor (beta chain). The CDR3 covers 16 residues. After removal of 6 bases from V and 5 bases from J, the junction contained 10 bases not matched to a gene. The V gene's germline CDR1 is MNHEY and CDR2 SVGEGT. The data are from a study of identical twins. A single record per CDR3 protein comes from TCRdb applying MiXCR to the 5' RACE reads. The data hold approximately 260,000 distinct CDR3 sequences, with approximately 8.3% observed a single time. The same data also went into a second study, on yellow fever vaccine responses in identical twins.

The genes are TRBV6-2 or TRBV6-3 and TRBJ2-2; 9 bases are a match to TRBD1. This receptor was taken from a woman between 18 and 30 years old in good health. The sequenced sample was CD8+ T cells sorted from blood. CDR3 amino acids: CASSLQQGAGTGELFF. The CDR3 DNA sequence: TGTGCCAGCAGCTTACAACAGGGGGCCGGGACCGGGGAGCTGTTTTTT.